This TCR beta chain appears in the sequencing data of a study of human T cells and chemical hapten exposure. Whole-study findings and limits: It was expanded TCRs that formed significantly more large CDR3 similarity clusters than controls did.

As for this clonotype: Its matching antigen is unknown.

The library labeled individual cDNA molecules by adding unique molecular identifiers to them. TCRdb reanalysed the RACE reads using MiXCR and keeps one entry per CDR3 protein. The sample includes over 70,000 distinct CDR3 sequences, about 14% of them seen just once. The time point denotes: pre-sensitization, week 0. Treatment here: therapeutic diphenylcyclopropenone sensitization with weekly scalp DPC. The sample was whole blood, taken in connection with sensitization to the hapten diphenylcyclopropenone (DPC). This sequence originates from a woman aged 50 to 65 with alopecia areata. Some clones in this sample may be carry-over from other donors' samples.

The CDR3 spells CASSQGATNEKLFF. CDR3 coding DNA: TGTGCCAGCAGCCAGGGAGCAACTAATGAAAAACTGTTTTTT. The chain is built from TRBV7-2 and TRBJ1-4, with D possibly TRBD1 on 5 matching bases. The CDR3 length is 14 residues. Germline V lookup: CDR1 SGHTA, CDR2 FQGNSA. The V end lost 5 bases, the J end lost 0 bases, and 7 bases lay between the germline ends.